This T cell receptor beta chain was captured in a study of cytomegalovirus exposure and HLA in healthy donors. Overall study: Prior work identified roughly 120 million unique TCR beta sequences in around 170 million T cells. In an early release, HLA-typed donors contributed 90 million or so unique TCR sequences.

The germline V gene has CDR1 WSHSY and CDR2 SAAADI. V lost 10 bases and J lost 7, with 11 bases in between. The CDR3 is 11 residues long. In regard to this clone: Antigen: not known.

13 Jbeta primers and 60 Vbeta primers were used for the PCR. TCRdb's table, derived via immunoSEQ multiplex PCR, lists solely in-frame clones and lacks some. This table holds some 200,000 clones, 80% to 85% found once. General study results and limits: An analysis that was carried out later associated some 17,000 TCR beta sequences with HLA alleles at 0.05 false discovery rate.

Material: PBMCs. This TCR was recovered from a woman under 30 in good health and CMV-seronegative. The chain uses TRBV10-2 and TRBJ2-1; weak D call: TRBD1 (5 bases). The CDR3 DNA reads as TGCGCCACCCTGGGGCATAATGAGCAGTTCTTC. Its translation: CATLGHNEQFF.